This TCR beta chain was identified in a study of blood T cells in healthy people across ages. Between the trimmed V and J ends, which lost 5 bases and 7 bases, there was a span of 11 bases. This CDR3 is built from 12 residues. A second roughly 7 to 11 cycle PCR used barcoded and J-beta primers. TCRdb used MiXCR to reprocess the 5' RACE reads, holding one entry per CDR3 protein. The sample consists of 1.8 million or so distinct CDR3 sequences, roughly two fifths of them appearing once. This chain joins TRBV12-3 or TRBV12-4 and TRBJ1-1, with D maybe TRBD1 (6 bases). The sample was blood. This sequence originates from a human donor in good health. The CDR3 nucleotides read TGTGCCAGCAGTAGGGGGACGGGTGAAGCTTTCTTT. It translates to CASSRGTGEAFF.